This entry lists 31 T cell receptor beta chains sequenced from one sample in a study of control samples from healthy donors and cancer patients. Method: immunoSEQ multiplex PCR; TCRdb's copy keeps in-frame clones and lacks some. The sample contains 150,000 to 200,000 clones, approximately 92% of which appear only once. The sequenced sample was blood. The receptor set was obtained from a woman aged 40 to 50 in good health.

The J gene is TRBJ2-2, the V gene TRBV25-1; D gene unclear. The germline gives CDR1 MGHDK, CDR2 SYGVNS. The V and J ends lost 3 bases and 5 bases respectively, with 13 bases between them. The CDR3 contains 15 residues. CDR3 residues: CASSDGSPRTGELFF. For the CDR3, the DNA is TGTGCCAGCAGTGACGGGTCCCCGAGGACCGGGGAGCTGTTTTTT.

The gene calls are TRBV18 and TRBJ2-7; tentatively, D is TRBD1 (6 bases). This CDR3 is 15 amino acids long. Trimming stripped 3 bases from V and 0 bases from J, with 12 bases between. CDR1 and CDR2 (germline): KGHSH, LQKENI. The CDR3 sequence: CASSPPQGYSYEQYF. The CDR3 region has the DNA TGTGCCAGCTCACCCCCACAGGGTTACTCCTACGAGCAGTACTTC.

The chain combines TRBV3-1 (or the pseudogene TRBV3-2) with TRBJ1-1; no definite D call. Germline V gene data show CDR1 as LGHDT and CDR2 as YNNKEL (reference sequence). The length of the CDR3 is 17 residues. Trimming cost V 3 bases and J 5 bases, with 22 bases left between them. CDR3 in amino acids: CASSHSWTTLMETEAFF. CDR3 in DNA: TGTGCCAGCAGCCATTCCTGGACTACTCTTATGGAGACTGAAGCTTTCTTT.

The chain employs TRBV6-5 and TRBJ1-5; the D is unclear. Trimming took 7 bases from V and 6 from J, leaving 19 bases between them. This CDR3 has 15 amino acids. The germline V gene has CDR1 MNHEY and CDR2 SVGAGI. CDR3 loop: CASIRSFPGGQPQHF. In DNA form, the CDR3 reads TGTGCCAGCATCAGAAGTTTCCCGGGCGGTCAGCCCCAGCATTTT.

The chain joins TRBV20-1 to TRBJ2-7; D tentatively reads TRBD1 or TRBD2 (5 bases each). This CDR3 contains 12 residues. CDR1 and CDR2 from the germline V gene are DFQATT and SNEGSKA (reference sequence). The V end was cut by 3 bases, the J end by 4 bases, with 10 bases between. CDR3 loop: CSASRDGYEQYF. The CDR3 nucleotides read TGCAGTGCTAGTCGGGACGGGTACGAGCAGTACTTC.

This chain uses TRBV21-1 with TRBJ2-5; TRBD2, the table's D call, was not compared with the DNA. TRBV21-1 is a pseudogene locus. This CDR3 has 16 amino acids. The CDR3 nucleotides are TGTGCCAGCAGCAAAGTAGAGTTGGGGGAGGCGGAGACCCAGTACTTC. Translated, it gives CASSKVELGEAETQYF.

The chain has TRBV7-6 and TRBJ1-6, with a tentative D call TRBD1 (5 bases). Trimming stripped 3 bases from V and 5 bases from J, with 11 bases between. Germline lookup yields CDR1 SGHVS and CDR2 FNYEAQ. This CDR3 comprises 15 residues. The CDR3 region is CASSFSGRDNSPLHF. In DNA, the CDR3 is TGTGCCAGCAGCTTTTCAGGGCGTGATAATTCACCCCTCCACTTT.

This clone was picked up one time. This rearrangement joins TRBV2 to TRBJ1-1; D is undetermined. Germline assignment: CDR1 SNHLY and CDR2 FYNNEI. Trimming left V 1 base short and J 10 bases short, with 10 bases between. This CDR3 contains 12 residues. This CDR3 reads CASSEVSVVAFF. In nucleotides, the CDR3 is TGTGCCAGCAGTGAAGTATCCGTCGTAGCTTTCTTT.

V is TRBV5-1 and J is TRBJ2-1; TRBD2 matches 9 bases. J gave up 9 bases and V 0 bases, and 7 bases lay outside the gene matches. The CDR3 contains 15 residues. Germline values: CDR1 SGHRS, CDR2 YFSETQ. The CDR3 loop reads CASSLDASGNREQFF. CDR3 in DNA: TGCGCCAGCAGCTTGGATGCTAGCGGGAACCGTGAGCAGTTCTTC.

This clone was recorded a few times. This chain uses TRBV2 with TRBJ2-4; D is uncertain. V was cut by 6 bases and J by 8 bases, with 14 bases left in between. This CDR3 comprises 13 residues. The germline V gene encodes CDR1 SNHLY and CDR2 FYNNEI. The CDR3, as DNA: TGTGCCAGCAGCAACGGGTACGGGTACATTCAGTACTTC. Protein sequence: CASSNGYGYIQYF.

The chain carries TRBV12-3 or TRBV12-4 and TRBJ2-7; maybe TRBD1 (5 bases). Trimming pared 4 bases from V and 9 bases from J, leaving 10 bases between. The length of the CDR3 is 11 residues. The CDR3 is CASSSRQTQYF. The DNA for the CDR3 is TGTGCCAGCAGTTCACGACAGACGCAGTACTTC.

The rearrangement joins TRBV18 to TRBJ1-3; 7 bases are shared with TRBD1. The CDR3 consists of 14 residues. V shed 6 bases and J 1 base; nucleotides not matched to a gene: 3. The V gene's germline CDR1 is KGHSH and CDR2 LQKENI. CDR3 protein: CASSLQGSGNTIYF. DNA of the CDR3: TGTGCCAGCTCGCTACAGGGGTCTGGAAACACCATATATTTT.

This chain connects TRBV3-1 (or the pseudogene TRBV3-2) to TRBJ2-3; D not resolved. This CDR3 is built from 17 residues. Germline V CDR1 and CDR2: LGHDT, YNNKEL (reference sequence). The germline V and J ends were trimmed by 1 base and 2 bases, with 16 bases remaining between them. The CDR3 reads CASSQALTAGPTDTQYF. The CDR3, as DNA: TGTGCCAGCAGCCAAGCCCTAACGGCAGGCCCCACAGATACGCAGTATTTT.

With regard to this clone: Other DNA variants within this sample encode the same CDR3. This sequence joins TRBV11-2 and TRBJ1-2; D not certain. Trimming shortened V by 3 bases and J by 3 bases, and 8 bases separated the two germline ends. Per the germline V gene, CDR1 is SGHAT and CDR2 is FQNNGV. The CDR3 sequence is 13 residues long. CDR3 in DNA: TGTGCCAGCAGCTTGGGAGGATACTATGGCTACACCTTC. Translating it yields CASSLGGYYGYTF.

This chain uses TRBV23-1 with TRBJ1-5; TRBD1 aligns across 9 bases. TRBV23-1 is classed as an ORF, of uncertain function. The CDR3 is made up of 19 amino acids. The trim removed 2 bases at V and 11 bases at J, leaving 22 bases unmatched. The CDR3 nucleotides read TGCGCCAGCAGTCAACCGCCAATAGACGGAGGACAGGGGAACAGGGCCCAGCATTTT. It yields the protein CASSQPPIDGGQGNRAQHF.

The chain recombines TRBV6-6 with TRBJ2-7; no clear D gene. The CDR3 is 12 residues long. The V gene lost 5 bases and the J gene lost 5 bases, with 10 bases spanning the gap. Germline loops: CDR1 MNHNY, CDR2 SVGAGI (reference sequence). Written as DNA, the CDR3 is TGTGCCAGCAGTCACAGTAGCCACGAGCAGTACTTC. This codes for CASSHSSHEQYF.

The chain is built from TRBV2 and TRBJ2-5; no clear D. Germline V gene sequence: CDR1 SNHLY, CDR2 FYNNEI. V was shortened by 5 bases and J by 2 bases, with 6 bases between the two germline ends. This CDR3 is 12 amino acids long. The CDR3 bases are TGTGCCAGCAGTCCCGGGCAAGAGACCCAGTACTTC. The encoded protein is CASSPGQETQYF.

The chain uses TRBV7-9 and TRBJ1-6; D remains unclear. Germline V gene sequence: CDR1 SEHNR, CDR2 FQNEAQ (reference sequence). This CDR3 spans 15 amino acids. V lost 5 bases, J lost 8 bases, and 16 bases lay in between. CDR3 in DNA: TGTGCCAGCAGCCACAGACTGGCAGTGGATTCACCCCTCCACTTT. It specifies CASSHRLAVDSPLHF.

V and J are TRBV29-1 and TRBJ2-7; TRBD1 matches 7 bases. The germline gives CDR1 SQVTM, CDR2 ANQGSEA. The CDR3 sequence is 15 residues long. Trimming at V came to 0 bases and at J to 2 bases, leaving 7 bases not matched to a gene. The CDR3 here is CSVEDRGGLTYEQYF. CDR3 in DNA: TGCAGCGTTGAAGATCGAGGGGGCCTCACCTACGAGCAGTACTTC.

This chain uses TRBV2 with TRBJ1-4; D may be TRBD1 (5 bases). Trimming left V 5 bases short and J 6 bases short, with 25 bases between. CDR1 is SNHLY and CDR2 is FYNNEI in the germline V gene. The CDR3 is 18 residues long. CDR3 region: CASSQPRAGTNWDEKLFF. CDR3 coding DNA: TGTGCCAGCAGTCAGCCGAGGGCAGGGACTAACTGGGATGAAAAACTGTTTTTT.

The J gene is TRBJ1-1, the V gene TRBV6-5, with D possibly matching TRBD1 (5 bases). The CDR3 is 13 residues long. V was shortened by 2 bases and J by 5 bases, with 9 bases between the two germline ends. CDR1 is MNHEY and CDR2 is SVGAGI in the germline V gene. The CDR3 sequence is CASSYGTDTEAFF. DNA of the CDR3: TGTGCCAGCAGTTACGGGACGGATACTGAAGCTTTCTTT.

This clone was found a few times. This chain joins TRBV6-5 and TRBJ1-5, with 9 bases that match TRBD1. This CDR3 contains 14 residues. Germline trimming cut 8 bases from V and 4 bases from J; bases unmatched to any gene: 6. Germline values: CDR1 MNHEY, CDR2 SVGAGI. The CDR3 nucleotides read TGTGCCAGCTACGACAGGGGGGCTAATCAGCCCCAGCATTTT. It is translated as CASYDRGANQPQHF.

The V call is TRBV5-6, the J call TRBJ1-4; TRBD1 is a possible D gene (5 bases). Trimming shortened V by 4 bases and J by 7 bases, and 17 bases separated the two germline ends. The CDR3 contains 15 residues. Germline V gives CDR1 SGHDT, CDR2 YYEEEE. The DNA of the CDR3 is TGTGCCAGCAGCCAAATTTACACGAGGGGTGAAAAACTGTTTTTT. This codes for CASSQIYTRGEKLFF. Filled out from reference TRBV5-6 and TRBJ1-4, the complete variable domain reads DAGVTQSPTHLIKTRGQQVTLRCSPKSGHDTVSWYQQALGQGPQFIFQYYEEEERQRGNFPDRFSGHQFPNYSSELNVNALLLGDSALYLCASSQIYTRGEKLFFGSGTQLSVL.

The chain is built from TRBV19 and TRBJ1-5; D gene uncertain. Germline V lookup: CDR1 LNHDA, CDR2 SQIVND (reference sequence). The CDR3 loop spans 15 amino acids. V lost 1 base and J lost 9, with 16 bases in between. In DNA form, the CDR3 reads TGTGCCAGTAGTATAGCACGGGCCGCCTTCTGGCCCCAGCATTTT. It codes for CASSIARAAFWPQHF. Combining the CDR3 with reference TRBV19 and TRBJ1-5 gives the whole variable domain DGGITQSPKYLFRKEGQNVTLSCEQNLNHDAMYWYRQDPGQGLRLIYYSQIVNDFQKGDIAEGYSVSREKKESFPLTVTSAQKNPTAFYLCASSIARAAFWPQHFGDGTRLSIL.

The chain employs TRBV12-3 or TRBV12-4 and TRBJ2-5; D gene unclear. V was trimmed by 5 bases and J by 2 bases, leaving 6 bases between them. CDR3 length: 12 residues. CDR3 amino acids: CASSPEQETQYF. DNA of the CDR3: TGTGCCAGCAGTCCCGAACAAGAGACCCAGTACTTC.

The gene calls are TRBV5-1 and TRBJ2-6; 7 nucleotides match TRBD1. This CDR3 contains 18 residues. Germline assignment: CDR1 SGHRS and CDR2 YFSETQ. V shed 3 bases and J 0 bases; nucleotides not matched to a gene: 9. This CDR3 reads CASSYTPTGSSGANVLTF. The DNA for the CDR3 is TGCGCCAGCAGCTACACCCCGACAGGGAGCTCTGGGGCCAACGTCCTGACTTTC.

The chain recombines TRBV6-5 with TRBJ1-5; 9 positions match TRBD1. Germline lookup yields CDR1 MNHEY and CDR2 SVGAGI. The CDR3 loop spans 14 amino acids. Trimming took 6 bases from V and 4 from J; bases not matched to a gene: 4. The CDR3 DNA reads TGTGCCAGCAGCCGGGACAGGGATAATCAGCCCCAGCATTTT. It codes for CASSRDRDNQPQHF.

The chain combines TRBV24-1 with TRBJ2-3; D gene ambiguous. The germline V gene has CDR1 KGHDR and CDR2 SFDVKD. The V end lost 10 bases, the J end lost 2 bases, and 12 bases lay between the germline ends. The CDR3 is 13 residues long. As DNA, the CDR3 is TGTGCCACTGCTGAAAGTGTCACAGATACGCAGTATTTT. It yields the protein CATAESVTDTQYF.

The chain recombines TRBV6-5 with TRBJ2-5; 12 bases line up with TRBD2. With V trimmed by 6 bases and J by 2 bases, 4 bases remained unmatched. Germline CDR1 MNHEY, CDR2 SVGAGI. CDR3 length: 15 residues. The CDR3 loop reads CASSRLAGVQETQYF. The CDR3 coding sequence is TGTGCCAGCAGCCGACTAGCGGGAGTTCAAGAGACCCAGTACTTC.

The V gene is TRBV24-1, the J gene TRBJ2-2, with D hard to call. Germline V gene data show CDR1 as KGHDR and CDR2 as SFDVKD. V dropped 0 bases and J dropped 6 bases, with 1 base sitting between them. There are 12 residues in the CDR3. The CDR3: CATSDLPGELFF. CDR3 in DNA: TGTGCCACCAGTGATTTGCCCGGGGAGCTGTTTTTT.

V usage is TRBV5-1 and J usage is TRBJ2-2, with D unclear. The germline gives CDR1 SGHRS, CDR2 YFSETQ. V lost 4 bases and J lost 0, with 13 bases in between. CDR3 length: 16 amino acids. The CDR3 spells CASSLRIGTNTGELFF. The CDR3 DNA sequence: TGCGCCAGCAGCCTACGTATCGGAACGAACACCGGGGAGCTGTTTTTT.